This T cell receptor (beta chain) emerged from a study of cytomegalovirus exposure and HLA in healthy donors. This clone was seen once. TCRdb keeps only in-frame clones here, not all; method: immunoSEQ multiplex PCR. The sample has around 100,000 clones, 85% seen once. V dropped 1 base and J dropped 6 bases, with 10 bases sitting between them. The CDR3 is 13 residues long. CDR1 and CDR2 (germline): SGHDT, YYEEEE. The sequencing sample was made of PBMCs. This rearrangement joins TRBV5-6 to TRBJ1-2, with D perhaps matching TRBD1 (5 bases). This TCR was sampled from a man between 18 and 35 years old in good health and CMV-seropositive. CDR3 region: CASSLRSGHGYTF. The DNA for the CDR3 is TGTGCCAGCAGCTTGAGGTCAGGGCATGGCTACACCTTC.